This TCR beta chain was recorded in a study of T-cell memory formation after mild COVID-19. This clonotype has just one count. Its target is not known. CDR1 is KGHDR and CDR2 is SFDVKD in the germline V gene. V was pared by 3 bases and J by 6 bases, with 8 bases between. The CDR3 covers 13 residues. One entry per CDR3 protein results from TCRdb running MiXCR on the 5' RACE reads. The sample consists of about 150,000 distinct CDR3 sequences, over 10% of them appearing once. General study findings and limits: Cross-reactive memory appears to have joined, as suggested by some responding clones showing up in pre-infection memory.

V and J are TRBV24-1 and TRBJ2-1; D is unclear. The receptor comes from a man aged 18 to 30 who had mild COVID-19 (a few samples of this study predate the infection). Cell type and time point are not known. Sequenced material: PBMCs or a T cell subset sorted from them (not recorded which). CDR3 nucleotides: TGTGCCACCAGTGATGAGAGATTCAATGAGCAGTTCTTC. Residues: CATSDERFNEQFF.